This T cell receptor (beta chain) was sequenced for a study of cytomegalovirus exposure and HLA in healthy donors. General observations from the study: In a later analysis, HLA-C alleles had the fewest associated TCRs, DRB1 alleles the most.

The ends lost 3 bases at V and 1 base at J; junction bases unmatched: 1. CDR1 is SNHLY and CDR2 is FYNNEI in the germline V gene. The CDR3 contains 14 residues. A note on this clone: Its antigen is unidentified.

The primer mix had 60 Vbeta and 13 Jbeta primers. Only in-frame clones appear in the TCRdb table, and some are missing; sequencing was by immunoSEQ multiplex PCR. There are some 95,000 clones in the sample; approximately 71% occur only once, and 16% lies in the top ten. Donors counted as nominally healthy when sampled, yet unrecorded immune exposures were likely. The rearrangement joins TRBV2 to TRBJ2-7, with 9 nucleotides matching TRBD1. This clonotype originated in a woman aged 18-30 years in good health and CMV-seropositive. Input material: PBMCs. The CDR3 reads CASSDGTGSYEQYF. The DNA for the CDR3 is TGTGCCAGCAGTGACGGGACAGGGTCCTACGAGCAGTACTTC.